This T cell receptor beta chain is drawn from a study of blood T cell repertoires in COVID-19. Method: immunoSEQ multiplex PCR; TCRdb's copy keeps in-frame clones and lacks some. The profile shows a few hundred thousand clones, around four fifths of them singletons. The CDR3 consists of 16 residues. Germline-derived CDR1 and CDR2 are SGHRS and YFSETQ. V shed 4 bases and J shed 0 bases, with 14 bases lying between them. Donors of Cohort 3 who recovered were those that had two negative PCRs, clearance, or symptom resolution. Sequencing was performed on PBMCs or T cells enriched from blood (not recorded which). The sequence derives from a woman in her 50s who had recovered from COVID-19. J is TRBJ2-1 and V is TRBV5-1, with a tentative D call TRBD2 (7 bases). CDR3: CASSRGGGSSYNEQFF. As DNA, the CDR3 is TGCGCCAGCAGCCGGGGAGGGGGGAGCTCCTACAATGAGCAGTTCTTC.